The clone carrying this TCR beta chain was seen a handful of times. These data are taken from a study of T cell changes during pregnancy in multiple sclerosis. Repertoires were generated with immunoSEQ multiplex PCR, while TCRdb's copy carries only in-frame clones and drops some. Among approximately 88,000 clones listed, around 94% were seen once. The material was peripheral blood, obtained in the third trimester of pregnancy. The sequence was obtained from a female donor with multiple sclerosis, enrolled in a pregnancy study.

The CDR3 bases are TGCGCCAGCAGCTGGACTAGCGGGAGCACAGATACGCAGTATTTT. Translation: CASSWTSGSTDTQYF. This rearrangement joins TRBV5-1 to TRBJ2-3, with 11 bases identical to TRBD2. After removal of 3 bases from V and 0 bases from J, the junction contained 0 bases not matched to a gene. In germline, CDR1 is SGHRS, CDR2 YFSETQ. The CDR3 has 15 amino acids.